This TCR beta chain is from a study of T cells in localized non-small cell lung cancer. Study results and caveats: The greatest T cell clonality was found in uninvolved adjacent lung (higher than in tumor). Higher T cell density in the blood was associated with longer overall survival, whereas higher adjacent-lung clonality associated with shorter survival.

The assay was immunoSEQ multiplex PCR, and TCRdb's table has in-frame clones only and misses some. The sample has some 1,500 clones, 20% to 30% seen once. The CDR3 runs to 14 residues. The germline V gene has CDR1 ENHRY and CDR2 SYGVKD. Trimming removed 0 bases at V and 0 bases at J, with 6 bases between. With regard to this clone: Its antigen remains unidentified.

The TCR sequence derives from a man aged 35 to 69 with stage II squamous cell lung carcinoma. Sequencing was performed on normal lung tissue next to the tumor, taken before any cancer treatment. The V and J genes are TRBV10-3 and TRBJ2-7; no definite D call. The CDR3 DNA sequence: TGTGCCATCAGTGAGTCGGCAGGCTCCTACGAGCAGTACTTC. Translated: CAISESAGSYEQYF.